The 31 T cell receptor beta chains in this list originate from one sample, sequenced in a study of Ad26.COV2.S vaccination and SARS-CoV-2 variants. The sample's treatment: around 19 received Ad26.COV2.S at low or high dose, single or two shots; about 5 received placebo; per-sample allocation not given. Sampling happened 63 days after the first vaccine or placebo injection. Assay used: immunoSEQ multiplex PCR; TCRdb lists only in-frame clones, some missing. The repertoire holds 300,000 to 350,000 clones, around 88% seen once, with 9.5% to 12% in the top ten. This specimen consisted of peripheral blood, obtained in a trial of Ad26.COV2.S vaccine versus placebo. Every receptor here comes from a person aged 18-60 years who received the Ad26.COV2.S COVID-19 vaccine or a placebo.

V gene TRBV19 combines with J gene TRBJ1-2; D remains unclear. This CDR3 is 14 amino acids long. V gave up 3 bases and J gave up 8 bases, with 16 bases separating them. Germline CDR1 LNHDA, CDR2 SQIVND (reference sequence). CDR3 region: CASSIFSESGGYTF. Here the CDR3 DNA reads TGTGCCAGTAGTATTTTCTCGGAGTCGGGGGGCTACACCTTC.

V is TRBV5-1 and J is TRBJ2-2, with D unresolved. The CDR3 is 15 residues long. The germline V gene encodes CDR1 SGHRS and CDR2 YFSETQ. V shed 4 bases and J shed 0 bases, with 10 bases lying between them. In DNA form, the CDR3 reads TGCGCCAGCAGCCTGGACGGAACGAACACCGGGGAGCTGTTTTTT. Translated: CASSLDGTNTGELFF.

The CDR3 DNA reads TGTGCCTGGAGTGTAGGCGGGGCAGAGACCCAGTACTTC. It encodes CAWSVGGAETQYF. V gene TRBV30 combines with J gene TRBJ2-5; D perhaps matches TRBD2 (6 bases). Germline V CDR1 and CDR2: GTSNPN, SVGIG (reference sequence). The V gene lost 0 bases and the J gene lost 4 bases, with 9 bases spanning the gap. The CDR3 loop spans 13 amino acids.

The V gene is TRBV7-3, the J gene TRBJ2-1; D uncertain. Per the germline V gene, CDR1 is SGHTA and CDR2 is FQGTGA. V was cut by 4 bases and J by 6 bases, with 16 bases left in between. This CDR3 region has 15 residues. This chain's CDR3 is CASSSYGHEANEQFF. The CDR3 coding sequence is TGTGCCAGCAGCTCCTACGGGCATGAGGCCAATGAGCAGTTCTTC.

This clone has just a few counts. The V call is TRBV5-4, the J call TRBJ1-6; D is unclear. Trimming removed 0 bases at V and 1 base at J, with 5 bases between. Looked up from germline, CDR1 is SGHNT and CDR2 is YYREEE (reference sequence). There are 15 residues in the CDR3. Here the CDR3 reads CASSLERSYNSPLHF. CDR3 nucleotides: TGTGCCAGCAGCTTGGAAAGGTCCTATAATTCACCCCTCCACTTT.

The chain couples TRBV19 to TRBJ1-5, with TRBD1 as a possible D gene (5 bases). Per the germline V gene, CDR1 is LNHDA and CDR2 is SQIVND (reference sequence). V was clipped by 2 bases and J by 0 bases, with 11 bases between them. This CDR3 comprises 16 residues. CDR3 in amino acids: CASSIFGGDSNQPQHF. CDR3 nucleotides: TGTGCCAGTAGTATATTCGGGGGGGATAGCAATCAGCCCCAGCATTTT.

The chain carries TRBV5-1 and TRBJ2-4; D not certain. The ends were cut back, 0 bases at V and 0 bases at J, with 10 bases in the middle. The CDR3 has 16 residues. Germline CDR1 and CDR2: SGHRS and YFSETQ. The CDR3 loop reads CASSLAGTLAKNIQYF. The CDR3 DNA follows: TGCGCCAGCAGCTTGGCTGGCACCTTAGCCAAAAACATTCAGTACTTC.

J is TRBJ2-7 and V is TRBV7-2; D might be TRBD1 (7 bases). The CDR3 consists of 16 residues. The V and J ends lost 5 bases and 7 bases respectively, with 24 bases between them. The germline gives CDR1 SGHTA, CDR2 FQGNSA. As DNA, the CDR3 is TGTGCCAGCAGCCAGTGGGTGGGCAGGGGGGCAGGGGAGCAGTACTTC. Amino acid sequence: CASSQWVGRGAGEQYF.

The chain employs TRBV24-1 and TRBJ1-4; 8 bases are a match to TRBD1. Germline CDR1 KGHDR, CDR2 SFDVKD. Trimming at V came to 3 bases and at J to 10 bases, leaving 9 bases not matched to a gene. The length of the CDR3 is 15 residues. The CDR3 region is CATSDHQGASGKLFF. The CDR3 DNA sequence: TGTGCCACCAGTGATCACCAGGGGGCATCAGGAAAACTGTTTTTT.

Written as DNA, the CDR3 is TGTGCCAGTAGTACTGGCCGACAGGGAAGGTTAGCCGGGGCCAACGTCCTGACTTTC. It is translated as CASSTGRQGRLAGANVLTF. V is TRBV19 and J is TRBJ2-6; 7 bases are shared with TRBD1. The CDR3 is made up of 19 amino acids. The V segment lost 4 bases and the J segment 4 bases; nucleotides outside the gene matches: 16. The germline V gene has CDR1 LNHDA and CDR2 SQIVND (reference sequence).

The chain links TRBV5-5 to TRBJ2-5; D ambiguous. CDR3 length: 14 residues. With 1 base removed from V and 5 bases from J, the gap between germline ends came to 12 bases. Germline CDR1 and CDR2: SGHKS and YYEKEE (reference sequence). CDR3 loop: CASSLLGGKETQYF. The CDR3 DNA is TGTGCCAGCAGCTTGTTGGGTGGTAAGGAGACCCAGTACTTC. Based on the CDR3 plus reference TRBV5-5 and TRBJ2-5, the full variable domain is DAGVTQSPTHLIKTRGQQVTLRCSPISGHKSVSWYQQVLGQGPQFIFQYYEKEERGRGNFPDRFSARQFPNYSSELNVNALLLGDSALYLCASSLLGGKETQYFGPGTRLLVL.

CDR3 sequence reads: CASSLGTSGEQYF. The CDR3 DNA reads as TGTGCCAGCAGCTTAGGGACTAGCGGCGAGCAGTACTTC. This chain connects TRBV11-3 to TRBJ2-7; 10 nucleotides align to TRBD2. The CDR3 consists of 13 residues. Germline V gene sequence: CDR1 SGHNT, CDR2 YENEEA. The trim removed 1 base at V and 6 bases at J, leaving 0 bases unmatched.

This clone was observed a few times. V gene TRBV7-9 combines with J gene TRBJ1-1; D gene uncertain. V was cut by 5 bases and J by 7 bases, with 11 bases left in between. CDR3 size: 12 residues. Germline CDR1 reads SEHNR; CDR2 reads FQNEAQ (reference sequence). CDR3 sequence (DNA): TGTGCCAGCAGCGGCCGGCGGGTTGAAGCTTTCTTT. Translating it yields CASSGRRVEAFF.

The chain joins TRBV11-2 to TRBJ1-3, with a possible D match to TRBD1 (6 bases). The CDR3 is made up of 14 amino acids. Germline V lookup: CDR1 SGHAT, CDR2 FQNNGV. Trimming pared 4 bases from V and 8 bases from J, leaving 15 bases between. The CDR3 sequence is CASSWRDIGYTIYF. For the CDR3, the DNA is TGTGCCAGCAGCTGGAGGGACATTGGTTACACCATATATTTT.

The V and J genes are TRBV5-1 and TRBJ2-5; 9 positions agree with TRBD2. Losses at the gene ends were 0 bases for V and 5 bases for J; bases not matched to a gene: 2. Germline loops: CDR1 SGHRS, CDR2 YFSETQ. The CDR3 is made up of 14 amino acids. This CDR3 reads CASSLGTSAETQYF. Here the CDR3 DNA reads TGCGCCAGCAGCTTGGGGACTAGCGCGGAGACCCAGTACTTC.

The chain is built from TRBV6-2 or TRBV6-3 and TRBJ1-3; D ambiguous. This CDR3 comprises 14 residues. V was trimmed by 0 bases and J by 0 bases, leaving 3 bases between them. Germline V gene sequence: CDR1 MNHEY, CDR2 SVGEGT. The CDR3 sequence: CASSYSGSGNTIYF. CDR3 coding DNA: TGTGCCAGCAGTTACTCGGGCTCTGGAAACACCATATATTTT.

J is TRBJ2-3 and V is TRBV28; 11 bases line up with TRBD2. The CDR3 is 17 amino acids. Germline values: CDR1 MDHEN, CDR2 SYDVKM. The ends lost 6 bases at V and 2 bases at J; junction bases unmatched: 10. CDR3 DNA sequence: TGTGCCAGCAGCGGGGGGCTGACTAGCGGGACCACAGATACGCAGTATTTT. Amino acids: CASSGGLTSGTTDTQYF.

J is TRBJ1-6 and V is TRBV5-4; maybe TRBD1 (5 bases). V was clipped by 4 bases and J by 6 bases, with 14 bases between them. The germline V gene has CDR1 SGHNT and CDR2 YYREEE (reference sequence). This CDR3 has 15 residues. The CDR3: CASSLDQGVNSPLHF. The CDR3 nucleotides are TGTGCCAGCAGCCTGGACCAGGGAGTTAATTCACCCCTCCACTTT. The full variable domain, with the rest looked up from reference TRBV5-4 and TRBJ1-6, is ETGVTQSPTHLIKTRGQQVTLRCSSQSGHNTVSWYQQALGQGPQFIFQYYREEENGRGNFPPRFSGLQFPNYSSELNVNALELDDSALYLCASSLDQGVNSPLHFGNGTRLTVT.

The J gene is TRBJ1-4, the V gene TRBV12-3 or TRBV12-4, with D possibly TRBD1 on 5 matching bases. The CDR3 length is 12 residues. V was cut by 2 bases and J by 12 bases, with 10 bases left in between. The CDR3 reads CASSLQGDELFF. The CDR3 DNA reads TGTGCCAGCAGTTTACAGGGTGACGAACTGTTTTTT.

The V call is TRBV28, the J call TRBJ2-7, with 9 bases matching TRBD1. Germline CDR1 MDHEN, CDR2 SYDVKM. Germline trimming cut 9 bases from V and 3 bases from J; bases unmatched to any gene: 12. The CDR3 consists of 15 residues. The DNA of the CDR3 is TGTGCCAGTAAACCTCCCGGGACAGGGATCTACGAGCAGTACTTC. The encoded protein is CASKPPGTGIYEQYF. The variable domain in full, with the rest retrieved from reference TRBV28 and TRBJ2-7, is DVKVTQSSRYLVKRTGEKVFLECVQDMDHENMFWYRQDPGLGLRLIYFSYDVKMKEKGDIPEGYSVSREKKERFSLILESASTNQTSMYLCASKPPGTGIYEQYFGPGTRLTVT.

The rearrangement uses TRBV5-4 and TRBJ2-7; possibly TRBD2 for D (5 bases). The germline CDR1 and CDR2 sequences are SGHNT and YYREEE (reference sequence). The CDR3 has 14 residues. V was cut by 4 bases and J by 8 bases, with 19 bases left in between. The CDR3 DNA reads as TGTGCCAGCAGCCCCGCGGGCGAGTCTAATCAGCAGTACTTC. Protein: CASSPAGESNQQYF. The entire variable domain, with the rest obtained from reference TRBV5-4 and TRBJ2-7, is as follows: ETGVTQSPTHLIKTRGQQVTLRCSSQSGHNTVSWYQQALGQGPQFIFQYYREEENGRGNFPPRFSGLQFPNYSSELNVNALELDDSALYLCASSPAGESNQQYFGPGTRLTVT.

This rearrangement joins TRBV6-5 to TRBJ1-1, with D unclear. The CDR3 sequence is 13 residues long. Trimming pared 7 bases from V and 1 base from J, leaving 10 bases between. Germline V lookup: CDR1 MNHEY, CDR2 SVGAGI. CDR3: CASIRVGNTEAFF. The CDR3 region has the DNA TGTGCCAGCATACGAGTGGGGAACACTGAAGCTTTCTTT.

This chain joins TRBV29-1 and TRBJ2-7; TRBD1 aligns across 7 bases. V lost 4 bases to trimming and J lost 5 bases; unmatched junction nucleotides: 5. The CDR3 consists of 12 residues. The germline gives CDR1 SQVTM, CDR2 ANQGSEA. The CDR3 sequence: CSVVQGVHEQYF. CDR3 nucleotides: TGCAGCGTTGTCCAGGGGGTCCACGAGCAGTACTTC.

This rearrangement joins TRBV29-1 to TRBJ1-2; 8 bases are shared with TRBD1. Germline values: CDR1 SQVTM, CDR2 ANQGSEA. V lost 7 bases and J lost 4; bases outside the gene matches: 8. The length of the CDR3 is 13 residues. Here the CDR3 reads CSGVGTGSYGYTF. The CDR3 DNA reads as TGCAGCGGGGTAGGGACAGGCTCCTATGGCTACACCTTC. Supplemented by reference TRBV29-1 and TRBJ1-2, the full variable domain reads SAVISQKPSRDICQRGTSLTIQCQVDSQVTMMFWYRQQPGQSLTLIATANQGSEATYESGFVIDKFPISRPNLTFSTLTVSNMSPEDSSIYLCSGVGTGSYGYTFGSGTRLTVV.

The genes are TRBV7-9 and TRBJ2-1, with 7 bases matching TRBD2. From germline, CDR1 is SEHNR and CDR2 FQNEAQ (reference sequence). Trimming at V came to 0 bases and at J to 7 bases, leaving 3 bases not matched to a gene. CDR3 length: 14 amino acids. The CDR3 sequence: CASSLAGGLNEQFF. Written as DNA, the CDR3 is TGTGCCAGCAGCTTAGCGGGAGGGCTTAATGAGCAGTTCTTC.

This sequence joins TRBV18 and TRBJ1-2; TRBD1 aligns across 7 bases. Germline-derived CDR1 and CDR2 are KGHSH and LQKENI. The ends lost 3 bases at V and 4 bases at J; junction bases unmatched: 5. The CDR3 totals 14 residues. The CDR3 region is CASSPGQFSYGYTF. CDR3 nucleotides: TGTGCCAGCTCACCGGGACAGTTCAGCTATGGCTACACCTTC.

This chain joins TRBV6-5 and TRBJ1-2, with a weak D call TRBD1 (6 bases). Germline values: CDR1 MNHEY, CDR2 SVGAGI. The CDR3 runs 15 residues. Deletions cut 7 bases from V and 2 bases from J, with 17 bases between. The CDR3 nucleotides read TGTGCCAGCACCGTAGGTGGGGGGCTAAACTATGGCTACACCTTC. Encoded protein: CASTVGGGLNYGYTF.

The chain carries TRBV7-8 and TRBJ2-1, with a tentative D call TRBD2 (6 bases). Germline V lookup: CDR1 SGHVS, CDR2 FQNEAQ. The CDR3 runs 15 residues. V lost 5 bases and J 6 bases, leaving 17 bases between the germline ends. The CDR3 loop reads CASSARLGQGNEQFF. CDR3 DNA: TGTGCCAGCAGCGCAAGACTAGGACAAGGCAATGAGCAGTTCTTC.

The CDR3 DNA is TGTGCCAGCACCACCCAAGGGCTTAACAATGAGCAGTTCTTC. Protein product: CASTTQGLNNEQFF. V gene TRBV7-9 combines with J gene TRBJ2-1, with no clear D. The germline CDR1 and CDR2 sequences are SEHNR and FQNEAQ (reference sequence). Trimming removed 7 bases from V and 5 bases from J, with 15 bases in between. The CDR3 is 14 residues long.

This chain links TRBV29-1 with TRBJ2-2; 10 bases are shared with TRBD1. The junction had 12 bases not matched to a gene; V was cut back by 4 bases and J by 4 bases. This CDR3 region has 17 residues. In germline, CDR1 is SQVTM, CDR2 ANQGSEA. CDR3 coding DNA: TGCAGCGTTGTGGGCCTCCGGGACAGGGGTCCCACCGGGGAGCTGTTTTTT. This encodes CSVVGLRDRGPTGELFF.

This clone was seen a handful of times. This chain joins TRBV5-4 and TRBJ2-5, with D perhaps assigned TRBD1 or TRBD2 (6 bases each). Germline assignment: CDR1 SGHNT and CDR2 YYREEE (reference sequence). The CDR3 is made up of 15 amino acids. The V gene lost 0 bases and the J gene lost 7 bases, with 16 bases spanning the gap. CDR3 coding DNA: TGTGCCAGCAGCTTGGAGGGGGGAGGCGGTAGGACCCAGTACTTC. Protein sequence: CASSLEGGGGRTQYF.